Below are 4 T cell receptor beta chains sequenced from a single sample in a study of cytomegalovirus exposure and HLA in healthy donors. Both 60 Vbeta primers and 13 Jbeta primers went into the PCR. TCRdb's copy holds only in-frame clones and misses some; the assay was immunoSEQ multiplex PCR. Here the sample spans around 160,000 clones, around 67% being singletons. What was sequenced was PBMCs. The receptors come from a woman between 18 and 29 years old in good health and CMV-seropositive.

The genes are TRBV2 and TRBJ1-4; the match to TRBD1 covers 7 bases. The CDR3 length is 15 residues. Per the germline V gene, CDR1 is SNHLY and CDR2 is FYNNEI. The V gene end was trimmed by 2 bases and the J gene end by 6 bases; junction bases not matched to a gene: 6. For the CDR3, the DNA is TGTGCCAGCAGTGAACAGGGACAGAGATATGAAAAACTGTTTTTT. It codes for CASSEQGQRYEKLFF.

The chain employs TRBV6-6 and TRBJ2-3; 10 bases are shared with TRBD2. The CDR3 has 15 residues. Germline values: CDR1 MNHNY, CDR2 SVGAGI (reference sequence). Germline trimming cut 6 bases from V and 1 base from J; bases unmatched to any gene: 4. CDR3 sequence (DNA): TGTGCCAGCAGAACCGGGACTAGCGGCACAGATACGCAGTATTTT. Translating it yields CASRTGTSGTDTQYF.

The V call is TRBV11-1, the J call TRBJ1-1, with D unresolved. The CDR3 has 18 residues. V was clipped by 3 bases and J by 4 bases, with 24 bases between them. The germline CDR1 and CDR2 sequences are SGHAT and FQDESV (reference sequence). CDR3: CASSFPRAPVARGTEAFF. The CDR3, as DNA: TGTGCCAGCAGCTTCCCACGCGCGCCAGTGGCCCGGGGCACTGAAGCTTTCTTT.

With regard to this clone: A read error may account for a junction end that differs from germline. This chain links TRBV28 with TRBJ1-5; weak D call: TRBD1 (6 bases). Per the germline V gene, CDR1 is MDHEN and CDR2 is SYDVKM. The CDR3 loop spans 14 amino acids. The CDR3 reads CTSSPGQSYQPQHF. CDR3 coding DNA: TGTACCAGCAGCCCAGGACAGTCCTATCAGCCCCAGCATTTT. The full variable domain, its missing parts supplied by reference TRBV28 and TRBJ1-5, is DVKVTQSSRYLVKRTGEKVFLECVQDMDHENMFWYRQDPGLGLRLIYFSYDVKMKEKGDIPEGYSVSREKKERFSLILESASTNQTSMYLCTSSPGQSYQPQHFGDGTRLSIL.